This is a list of T cell receptor beta chains from one sample in a study of blood T cell repertoires in COVID-19. The protocol was immunoSEQ multiplex PCR, while the TCRdb copy is restricted to in-frame clones and leaves out a portion. The data show 300,000 to 400,000 clones, about 88% seen once. Sample: peripheral blood. These receptors were taken from a woman aged 60-75 years with COVID-19, enrolled during active disease. Each CDR3 is given with its conserved first and last residue. The D gene is left open where the match is weak. Clone sizes are given selectively: once, few, many, or a class where the clone is expanded.

j_gene: TRBJ2-7; abundance: -; v_gene: TRBV7-8; d_gene: TRBD1; CDR3aa: CASSPGQGIVYEQYF; CDR3nt: TGTGCCAGCAGCCCGGGACAGGGGATCGTGTACGAGCAGTACTTC
j_gene: TRBJ2-5; abundance: -; v_gene: TRBV7-2; d_gene: -; CDR3aa: CASSSLGGETQYF; CDR3nt: TGTGCCAGCAGCTCCCTGGGGGGAGAGACCCAGTACTTC
j_gene: TRBJ1-6; abundance: -; v_gene: TRBV30; d_gene: -; CDR3aa: CAWSVGGGNNSPLHF; CDR3nt: TGTGCCTGGAGTGTTGGGGGGGGTAATAATTCACCCCTCCACTTT
j_gene: TRBJ2-5; abundance: once; v_gene: TRBV9; d_gene: TRBD1; CDR3aa: CASSVEGGSQETQYF; CDR3nt: TGTGCCAGCAGCGTAGAAGGGGGCAGCCAAGAGACCCAGTACTTC
j_gene: TRBJ1-2; abundance: -; v_gene: TRBV18; d_gene: -; CDR3aa: CASSPPNSFYGYTF; CDR3nt: TGTGCCAGCTCACCACCGAACAGCTTCTATGGCTACACCTTC
j_gene: TRBJ1-1; abundance: -; v_gene: TRBV7-9; d_gene: -; CDR3aa: CASSFYELTEAFF; CDR3nt: TGTGCCAGCAGCTTTTATGAGCTTACTGAAGCTTTCTTT
j_gene: TRBJ1-4; abundance: -; v_gene: TRBV2; d_gene: TRBD1; CDR3aa: CASSLRQGATNEKLFF; CDR3nt: TGTGCCAGCAGCCTGCGACAGGGGGCAACTAATGAAAAACTGTTTTTT
j_gene: TRBJ1-1; abundance: few; v_gene: TRBV5-4; d_gene: TRBD1; CDR3aa: CASSSTGINTEAFF; CDR3nt: TGTGCCAGCAGCTCGACAGGGATTAACACTGAAGCTTTCTTT
j_gene: TRBJ2-1; abundance: -; v_gene: TRBV11-2; d_gene: -; CDR3aa: CASSFRGGAGMFNEQFF; CDR3nt: TGTGCCAGCAGCTTTAGGGGGGGGGCAGGAATGTTCAATGAGCAGTTCTTC
j_gene: TRBJ2-5; abundance: -; v_gene: TRBV5-5; d_gene: -; CDR3aa: CASSPAGIQYF; CDR3nt: TGTGCCAGCAGCCCGGCGGGAATCCAGTACTTC
j_gene: TRBJ1-2; abundance: -; v_gene: TRBV12-5; d_gene: -; CDR3aa: CASGLVFNDFLPRGYTF; CDR3nt: TGTGCTAGTGGTTTGGTATTTAACGACTTTCTTCCGCGTGGCTACACCTTC
j_gene: TRBJ1-1; abundance: few; v_gene: TRBV7-9; d_gene: -; CDR3aa: CASSLGGGNPEAFF; CDR3nt: TGTGCCAGCAGCTTGGGCGGGGGGAACCCTGAAGCTTTCTTT
j_gene: TRBJ2-1; abundance: -; v_gene: TRBV15; d_gene: -; CDR3aa: CATSRNFDGGEQFF; CDR3nt: TGTGCCACCAGCAGAAACTTCGATGGGGGCGAGCAGTTCTTC
j_gene: TRBJ1-2; abundance: -; v_gene: TRBV6-5; d_gene: TRBD1; CDR3aa: CASRETGQPGYTF; CDR3nt: TGTGCCAGCAGGGAGACAGGGCAGCCTGGCTACACCTTC
j_gene: TRBJ1-5; abundance: -; v_gene: TRBV5-8; d_gene: TRBD1; CDR3aa: CASSAPTGSYSNQPQHF; CDR3nt: TGTGCCAGCAGCGCCCCGACAGGGAGTTATAGCAATCAGCCCCAGCATTTT
j_gene: TRBJ2-1; abundance: -; v_gene: TRBV6-4; d_gene: -; CDR3aa: CASSAGYRGDNEQFF; CDR3nt: TGTGCCAGCAGTGCTGGCTATCGCGGGGACAATGAGCAGTTCTTC
j_gene: TRBJ1-1; abundance: -; v_gene: TRBV2; d_gene: -; CDR3aa: CASNHAQGDAEAFF; CDR3nt: TGTGCCAGCAATCACGCCCAAGGGGATGCTGAAGCTTTCTTT
j_gene: TRBJ2-5; abundance: -; v_gene: TRBV18; d_gene: -; CDR3aa: CASSGLDSGGETQYF; CDR3nt: TGTGCCAGCTCAGGACTGGACAGCGGCGGGGAGACCCAGTACTTC
j_gene: TRBJ2-3; abundance: -; v_gene: TRBV5-1; d_gene: -; CDR3aa: CASSFNMAGTDTQYF; CDR3nt: TGCGCCAGCAGCTTTAATATGGCGGGCACAGATACGCAGTATTTT
j_gene: TRBJ1-1; abundance: -; v_gene: TRBV6-5; d_gene: TRBD1; CDR3aa: CASRRYRGETEAFF; CDR3nt: TGTGCCAGCAGAAGGTACAGGGGAGAGACTGAAGCTTTCTTT
j_gene: TRBJ1-3; abundance: -; v_gene: TRBV24-1; d_gene: -; CDR3aa: CATRPLVRGTGNTIYF; CDR3nt: TGTGCCACCAGACCCCTTGTCAGGGGAACTGGAAACACCATATATTTT
j_gene: TRBJ2-5; abundance: -; v_gene: TRBV6-2/TRBV6-3; d_gene: -; CDR3aa: CASSYYFGATPQETQYF; CDR3nt: TGTGCCAGCAGTTACTATTTTGGGGCTACGCCCCAAGAGACCCAGTACTTC
j_gene: TRBJ1-6; abundance: -; v_gene: TRBV6-5; d_gene: -; CDR3aa: CATLRSYNSPLHF; CDR3nt: TGTGCCACCCTGCGCTCCTATAATTCACCCCTCCACTTT
j_gene: TRBJ1-2; abundance: -; v_gene: TRBV3-1/TRBV3-2; d_gene: TRBD1; CDR3aa: CASSLRTGDGYTF; CDR3nt: TGTGCCAGCAGCCTCCGGACAGGGGATGGCTACACCTTC
j_gene: TRBJ2-1; abundance: -; v_gene: TRBV2; d_gene: TRBD2; CDR3aa: CASRGGLGANEQFF; CDR3nt: TGTGCCAGCAGAGGGGGACTAGGGGCGAATGAGCAGTTCTTC
j_gene: TRBJ2-3; abundance: -; v_gene: TRBV18; d_gene: -; CDR3aa: CASSQSQGLSTDTQYF; CDR3nt: TGTGCCAGCTCACAGTCACAGGGATTGAGCACAGATACGCAGTATTTT
j_gene: TRBJ2-7; abundance: -; v_gene: TRBV5-4; d_gene: -; CDR3aa: CASSPTVGQNYEQYF; CDR3nt: TGTGCCAGCAGCCCGACGGTCGGACAGAACTACGAGCAGTACTTC
j_gene: TRBJ2-1; abundance: -; v_gene: TRBV7-2; d_gene: TRBD2; CDR3aa: CASSLRWGLAGGNNEQFF; CDR3nt: TGTGCCAGCAGCTTAAGGTGGGGGCTAGCGGGGGGCAACAATGAGCAGTTCTTC
j_gene: TRBJ1-1; abundance: -; v_gene: TRBV20-1; d_gene: -; CDR3aa: CSASRGSNTEAFF; CDR3nt: TGCAGTGCTAGTCGAGGGTCGAACACTGAAGCTTTCTTT
j_gene: TRBJ1-6; abundance: -; v_gene: TRBV4-3; d_gene: -; CDR3aa: CASSQDGRGGAGSPLHF; CDR3nt: TGCGCCAGCAGCCAAGATGGACGAGGGGGGGCAGGGTCACCCCTCCACTTT
j_gene: TRBJ1-1; abundance: -; v_gene: TRBV27; d_gene: -; CDR3aa: CASSNSNTEAFF; CDR3nt: TGTGCCAGCAGTAACTCGAACACTGAAGCTTTCTTT
j_gene: TRBJ2-5; abundance: -; v_gene: TRBV3-1/TRBV3-2; d_gene: -; CDR3aa: CASSPPEGRKTQYF; CDR3nt: TGTGCCAGCAGCCCCCCCGAAGGGAGGAAGACCCAGTACTTC
j_gene: TRBJ1-1; abundance: -; v_gene: TRBV15; d_gene: TRBD1; CDR3aa: CATSSRQGPNTEAFF; CDR3nt: TGTGCCACCAGCTCCCGACAGGGGCCGAACACTGAAGCTTTCTTT
j_gene: TRBJ2-1; abundance: many; v_gene: TRBV7-9; d_gene: TRBD1; CDR3aa: CASSQTGNRGNEQFF; CDR3nt: TGTGCCAGCAGCCAGACAGGGAATAGGGGCAATGAGCAGTTCTTC
j_gene: TRBJ1-6; abundance: -; v_gene: TRBV19; d_gene: -; CDR3aa: CASNLRAGDYNSPLHF; CDR3nt: TGTGCCAGTAATTTGAGGGCAGGGGATTATAATTCACCCCTCCACTTT
j_gene: TRBJ1-3; abundance: few; v_gene: TRBV4-1; d_gene: -; CDR3aa: CASSRPGGNTIYF; CDR3nt: TGCGCCAGCAGCCGCCCAGGGGGAAACACCATATATTTT
j_gene: TRBJ1-4; abundance: -; v_gene: TRBV11-3; d_gene: -; CDR3aa: CASRSLTATNEKLFF; CDR3nt: TGTGCCAGCAGGTCCCTGACAGCAACTAATGAAAAACTGTTTTTT
j_gene: TRBJ2-7; abundance: -; v_gene: TRBV5-1; d_gene: -; CDR3aa: CASSLGAVQSSYEQYF; CDR3nt: TGCGCCAGCAGCTTGGGGGCAGTTCAAAGCTCCTACGAGCAGTACTTC
j_gene: TRBJ2-7; abundance: -; v_gene: TRBV5-6; d_gene: -; CDR3aa: CASSLAGSYEQYF; CDR3nt: TGTGCCAGCAGCTTGGCCGGTAGCTACGAGCAGTACTTC
j_gene: TRBJ2-5; abundance: -; v_gene: TRBV11-1; d_gene: -; CDR3aa: CASSREGNQETQYF; CDR3nt: TGTGCCAGCAGCCGTGAGGGAAACCAAGAGACCCAGTACTTC
j_gene: TRBJ2-2; abundance: once; v_gene: TRBV7-9; d_gene: TRBD1; CDR3aa: CASSYRQGAGGELFF; CDR3nt: TGTGCCAGCAGCTACAGACAGGGGGCTGGCGGGGAGCTGTTTTTT
j_gene: TRBJ1-5; abundance: -; v_gene: TRBV5-1; d_gene: TRBD1; CDR3aa: CASSLGTEAGGNQPQHF; CDR3nt: TGCGCCAGCAGCTTGGGCACCGAAGCAGGGGGGAATCAGCCCCAGCATTTT
j_gene: TRBJ1-5; abundance: -; v_gene: TRBV28; d_gene: -; CDR3aa: CASSLSRADQPQHF; CDR3nt: TGTGCCAGCAGTTTATCCAGGGCGGATCAGCCCCAGCATTTT
j_gene: TRBJ1-6; abundance: -; v_gene: TRBV6-6; d_gene: -; CDR3aa: CASGGGDNSPLHF; CDR3nt: TGTGCCAGCGGTGGGGGGGACAATTCACCCCTCCACTTT